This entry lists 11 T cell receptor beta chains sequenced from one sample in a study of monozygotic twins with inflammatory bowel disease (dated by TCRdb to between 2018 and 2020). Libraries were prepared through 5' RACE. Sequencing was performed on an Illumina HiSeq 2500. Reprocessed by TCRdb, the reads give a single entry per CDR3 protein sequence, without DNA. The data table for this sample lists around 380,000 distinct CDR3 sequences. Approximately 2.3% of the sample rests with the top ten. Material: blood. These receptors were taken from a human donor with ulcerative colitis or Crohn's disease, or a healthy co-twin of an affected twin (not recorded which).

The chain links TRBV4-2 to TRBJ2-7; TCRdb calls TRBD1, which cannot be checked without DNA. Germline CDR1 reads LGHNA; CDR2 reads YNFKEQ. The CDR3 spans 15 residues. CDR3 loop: CASSQTGTGTYEQYF.

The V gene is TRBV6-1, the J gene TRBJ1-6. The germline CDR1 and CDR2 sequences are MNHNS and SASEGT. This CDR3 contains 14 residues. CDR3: CASIESSYNSPLHF.

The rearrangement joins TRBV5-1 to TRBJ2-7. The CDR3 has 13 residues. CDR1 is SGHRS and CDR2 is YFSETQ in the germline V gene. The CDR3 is CASSVEGRYEQYF.

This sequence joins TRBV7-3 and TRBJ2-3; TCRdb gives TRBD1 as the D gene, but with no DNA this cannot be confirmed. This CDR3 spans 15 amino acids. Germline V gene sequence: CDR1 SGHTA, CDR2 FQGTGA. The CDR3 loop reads CASSLYGGVTDTQYF.

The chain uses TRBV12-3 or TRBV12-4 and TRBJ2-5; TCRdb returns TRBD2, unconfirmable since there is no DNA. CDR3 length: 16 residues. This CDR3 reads CASSFGLAGPQETQYF.

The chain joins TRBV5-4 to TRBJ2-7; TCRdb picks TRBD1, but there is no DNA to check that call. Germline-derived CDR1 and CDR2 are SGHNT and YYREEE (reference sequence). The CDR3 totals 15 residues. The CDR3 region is CASSLAGGTLREQYF.

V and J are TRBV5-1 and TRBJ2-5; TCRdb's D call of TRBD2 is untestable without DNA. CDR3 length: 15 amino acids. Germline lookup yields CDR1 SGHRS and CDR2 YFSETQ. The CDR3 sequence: CASSSEVGGAKTQYF.

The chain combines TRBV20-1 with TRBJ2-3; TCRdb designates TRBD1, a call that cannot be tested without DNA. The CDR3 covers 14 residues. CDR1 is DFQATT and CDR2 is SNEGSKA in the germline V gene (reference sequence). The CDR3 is CSASRTGDTDTQYF.

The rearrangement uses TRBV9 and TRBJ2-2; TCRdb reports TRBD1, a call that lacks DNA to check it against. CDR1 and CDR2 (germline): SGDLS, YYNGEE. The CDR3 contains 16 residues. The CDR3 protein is CASSVVIRGGTGELFF.

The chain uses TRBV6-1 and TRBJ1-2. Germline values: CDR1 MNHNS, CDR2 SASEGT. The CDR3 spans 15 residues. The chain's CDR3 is CATRPLQLANYGYTF.

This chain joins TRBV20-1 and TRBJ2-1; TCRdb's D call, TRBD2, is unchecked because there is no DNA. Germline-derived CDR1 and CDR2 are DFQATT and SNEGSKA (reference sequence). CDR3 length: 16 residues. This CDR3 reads CSARWVGLAGGNEQFF.